This T cell receptor beta chain derives from a study of blood T cells in healthy people across ages. Study-wide context: Per two T cells, template switching captured roughly one barcoded beta molecule.

The authors ran a second PCR of roughly 6 to 11 cycles using a sample-barcoded 5' primer and a J-beta primer mix. The study obtained at least 2.5 million CDR3-containing paired-end reads from every sample. TCRdb recomputed calls from the 5' RACE reads with MiXCR, one row per CDR3 protein. This repertoire shows 790,000 or so distinct CDR3 sequences, around half found once; its top ten account for about a sixth. Between the trimmed V and J ends, which lost 10 bases and 9 bases, there was a span of 13 bases. CDR3 length: 11 amino acids. Germline-derived CDR1 and CDR2 are SNHLY and FYNNEI. Study-level results: What prevented conclusive comparison of naive and antigen-experienced cells was that PBMCs were unsorted. Long-lived and aged donors differed, with more naive CD4+ cells and higher diversity in the long-lived.

There are many counts of this clonotype. The antigen is undetermined. Specimen: blood. This chain uses TRBV2 with TRBJ2-1; D may match TRBD1 or TRBD2 (5 bases each). The clonotype originates from an elderly man in good health. The CDR3 bases are TGTGCCACCTGGGACGTTTTTGAGCAGTTCTTC. It translates to CATWDVFEQFF.